Listed here is a single T cell receptor beta chain. Its antigen is not identified. This CDR3 region has 20 residues. Per the germline V gene, CDR1 is SGDLS and CDR2 is YYNGEE. The junction had 14 bases not matched to a gene; V was cut back by 4 bases and J by 0 bases. Libraries were prepared by immunoSEQ multiplex PCR; TCRdb keeps only in-frame clonotypes and omits some of them. The top ten clones hold about 14% of a sample with tens of thousands of clones, 70% to 90% of them seen once. The sample is drawn from a study of T cells in localized non-small cell lung cancer. Study-wide points: An association was observed between higher blood T cell density and longer overall survival. Detection in adjacent lung was observed for a median around 50 of the top 100 tumor clones.

The chain employs TRBV9 and TRBJ2-3; 13 bases map to TRBD2. The source material was peripheral blood, sampled before any cancer treatment. The sequence was collected from a female donor older than 55 with stage I lung adenocarcinoma. This chain's CDR3 is CASSRSTSGGNLLSTDTQYF. In DNA form, the CDR3 reads TGTGCCAGCAGCCGTTCGACTAGCGGGGGGAACTTACTAAGCACAGATACGCAGTATTTT. The whole variable domain, remainder taken from reference TRBV9 and TRBJ2-3, is DSGVTQTPKHLITATGQRVTLRCSPRSGDLSVYWYQQSLDQGLQFLIQYYNGEERAKGNILERFSAQQFPDLHSELNLSSLELGDSALYFCASSRSTSGGNLLSTDTQYFGPGTRLTVL.